This T cell receptor (beta chain) was identified during a study of regulatory T cells in long-lasting Graves disease. Study-level information: Patients with persistent Graves' disease had over 5 years of antithyroid drugs and persistent TSH receptor antibodies.

General observations from the study: New patients shared fewer public clonotypes (roughly 990) than persistent patients did (roughly 2,500).

The CDR3 contains 14 residues. The germline CDR1 and CDR2 sequences are KGHSH and LQKENI. Trimming took off 4 bases at V and 6 bases at J, with 15 bases between the two ends. Assembly of TCR beta libraries relied on iRepertoire HTBI primers together with Arm-PCR of CDR3 regions. Per the original methods: The samples included 60 to 65 TRBV and about 13 TRBJ segments. MiXCR was run by TCRdb on the multiplex PCR reads, yielding one entry per CDR3 protein. TCRdb's processing, not the authors', yielded these V and J calls. This sample has nearly 350,000 distinct CDR3 sequences; around a fifth occur once, and the top ten carry roughly 27%. Noted time point: persistent/refractory GD, antithyroid drugs over 5 years with positive TRAb. There was RNA extracted from PBMCs, and the TCR library was made from it. The diagnosis of Graves' disease used American Thyroid Association guidelines. This clonotype was observed a handful of times. As yet, its antigen is unknown.

The sample was peripheral blood mononuclear cells (PBMCs), taken when the disease was refractory, from a patient treated with antithyroid drugs. The V gene is TRBV18, the J gene TRBJ1-2; D might be TRBD1 (6 bases). The sequence was collected from a female donor with Graves disease. This CDR3 reads CASSLRQGQHGYTF. The CDR3 nucleotides read TGTGCCAGCTCACTCAGGCAGGGGCAGCATGGCTACACCTTC.